This TCR beta chain comes out of a study of OX40 agonist ivuxolimab in advanced cancers. Study-wide results and limits: CD8+ T cells were the subset that, on average, had more expanded clones than CD4+.

With autoimmune disease history or systemic immunosuppression, patients were excluded. Produced via immunoSEQ multiplex PCR; TCRdb's table is partial and in-frame only. The data hold 25,000 or so clones, with 60% to 85% observed a single time. Concerning this clone: What it binds is unknown.

CDR1 and CDR2 (germline): SEHNR, FQNEAQ (reference sequence). This CDR3 contains 9 residues. The ends were cut back, 10 bases at V and 0 bases at J, with 1 base in the middle. This specimen was CD4+ or CD8+ T cells sorted from blood, taken in a trial of the OX40 agonist ivuxolimab. The V and J genes are TRBV7-9 and TRBJ2-7; no clear D gene. This clonotype was sampled from an adult with an advanced solid tumor such as melanoma, head and neck, liver or kidney cancer. The CDR3 sequence is CATSYEQYF. The CDR3, as DNA: TGTGCCACCTCCTACGAGCAGTACTTC.